This record looks at one TCR beta chain sequence and its context. This clone was recorded once. What this receptor recognizes is not known. No per-base quality is available; no much larger clone lies one base away. TCRbeta CDR3 regions were amplified from genomic DNA by means of the immunoSEQ Assay, a bias-controlled multiplex PCR. In the authors' own workflow: The number of nucleated cells in each sample was estimated from the amplification of reference gene primers within the assay. To quantify the absolute abundance of each unique TCRbeta CDR3 rearrangement, sequence reads were collapsed and filtered. Productive Simpson clonality was computed per sample as the square root of Simpson's diversity index over productive rearrangements. The table was pulled from immuneACCESS by TCRdb, which kept in-frame rearrangements only. Such tables lose some clones; where checked, under half of the loss comes from unresolved V genes, and the rest has no known cause. That table supplies the V and J calls and clone size; D and trimming were determined from the DNA. Recorded for this sample are 120,000 or so clones; approximately 79% of them occurred a single time. Together, the top ten hold around 15% of the sample.

Each collaborating institution followed its own protocols to collect whole blood in K2EDTA tubes. For TCRbeta analysis, collaborators shipped samples as frozen whole blood, isolated PBMCs, or DNA extracted from either of those sample types. This record belongs to a study of blood T cell repertoires in COVID-19 (TCRdb year 2020). With regard to the full study: Samples covering the acute and convalescent phases of COVID-19 were provided by collaborators in the United States, Italy and Spain. The material from the prospective study consisted of cDNA or gDNA derived from T cells, B-cell-depleted T cells, or PBMCs. The samples were drawn from the first 160 participants of the ongoing ImmuneRACE study and from roughly 1,300 subjects provided by 6 global collaborators. Where available, HLA class I and class II types were obtained from metadata supplied by the sample provider rather than from assay-based typing. Nearly every sample came with metadata listing a de-identified subject ID, COVID-19 status, age in years and sex. Deeply sampled blood TCRbeta repertoires from subjects exposed to, actively infected with, or recovered from COVID-19 were included in the dataset. A freely available public database, intended as a resource for researchers studying the immune response to SARS-CoV-2, is where the repertoires were released. Beyond this particular receptor, the publication reports: Clinical and demographic metadata were provided uncurated, with the amount varying by source and participant.

Reading from cysteine to phenylalanine, the CDR3 counts 15 amino acids. Only the CDR3 region is kept as DNA, spanning 45 bases read in frame from base 1. Trimming accounts for 5 bases at V and 8 bases at J, while the number of junction bases matched to no gene is 8. For CDR1 and CDR2, the germline V gene lists SNHLY and FYNNEI. The clonotype originates from an elderly woman with active or convalescent COVID-19. The sequence links TRBV2 to TRBJ1-4; 10 bases in between match TRBD1. The specimen was peripheral blood. CDR3 sequence: CASSTTGGEREKLFF. The DNA sequence follows: TGTGCCAGCAGTACGACAGGGGGCGAACGGGAAAAACTGTTTTTT.